A selection of T cell receptor beta chains follows, all from one sample in a study of blood T cell repertoires in COVID-19. The method was immunoSEQ multiplex PCR; TCRdb's version includes in-frame clones alone and lacks a portion of them. In the table there are more than 200,000 clones, approximately 86% of which are singletons. The sample was peripheral blood. The receptors stem from a woman between 55 and 75 years old with COVID-19, enrolled during active disease. Each CDR3 is given with its conserved first and last residue. Each record gives: V gene, D gene, J gene, clone size, CDR3 DNA, CDR3 protein. The D gene is left open where the match is weak. Only some rows state a clone size, as once, few, many or a class for expanded clones.

TRBV24-1,TRBD2,TRBJ2-1,.,TGTGCCACCAGTGATCCTAGCGGGAGGGTTAATGAGCAGTTCTTC,CATSDPSGRVNEQFF
TRBV5-1,TRBD2,TRBJ2-3,.,TGCGCCAGCAGCGCCCTTCCTAGCGGGAACACAGATACGCAGTATTTT,CASSALPSGNTDTQYF
TRBV12-2,.,TRBJ2-1,.,TGTGCAAGTCGACGGAGGGAGCAGTTCTTC,CASRRREQFF
TRBV5-1,.,TRBJ1-2,.,TGCGCCAGCAGCCCTGAGACGGGGGAGAACTATGGCTACACCTTC,CASSPETGENYGYTF
TRBV27,TRBD1,TRBJ1-6,.,TGTGCCAGCTACCGACAGGGGGATAATTCACCCCTCCACTTT,CASYRQGDNSPLHF
TRBV12-3/TRBV12-4,.,TRBJ1-1,.,TGTGCCAGCAGGGGGGGACGGGCTTTCTTT,CASRGGRAFF
TRBV7-2,TRBD2,TRBJ2-3,once,TGTGCCAGCAGCTTAGCGGTGGGAGGGCCTGGTACAGATACGCAGTATTTT,CASSLAVGGPGTDTQYF
TRBV4-2,TRBD2,TRBJ2-1,.,TGTGCCAGCAGCCAAGAGCAGGGAGCGGGAGATGAGCAGTTCTTC,CASSQEQGAGDEQFF
TRBV11-2,.,TRBJ2-7,.,TGTGCCAGCAGCTCCGACTTGCTGGGAGCCTACGAGCAGTACTTC,CASSSDLLGAYEQYF
TRBV9,TRBD2,TRBJ2-1,.,TGTGCCAGCAGCGTAGGGGGAGCGGGAGGGCTAATCGATGAGCAGTTCTTC,CASSVGGAGGLIDEQFF
TRBV5-5,TRBD1,TRBJ1-2,.,TGTGCCAGCAGCCGGGACAGCTATGGCTACACCTTC,CASSRDSYGYTF
TRBV7-3,TRBD1,TRBJ2-7,.,TGTGCCAGCAGCTTAACGGGTGGGACAGCCCGCCACGAGCAGTACTTC,CASSLTGGTARHEQYF
TRBV27,.,TRBJ2-7,.,TGTGCCAGCAGTTTATCGTCAGCGGTAAACTCCTACGAGCAGTACTTC,CASSLSSAVNSYEQYF
TRBV5-1,TRBD2,TRBJ2-2,.,TGCGCCAGCAGCTTGGCTAGCGGAGAGAACACCGGGGAGCTGTTTTTT,CASSLASGENTGELFF
TRBV18,TRBD1,TRBJ1-2,once,TGTGCCAGCTCACCCTTGGACAGGGCGGACTATGGCTACACCTTC,CASSPLDRADYGYTF
TRBV2,.,TRBJ2-5,few,TGTGCCAGCGGTCGGGGGGCCCGGGAGACCCAGTACTTC,CASGRGARETQYF
TRBV5-4,.,TRBJ2-5,.,TGTGCCAGCAGCCTCGGACAGCAAGAGACCCAGTACTTC,CASSLGQQETQYF
TRBV7-8,TRBD1,TRBJ1-4,once,TGTGCCAGCAGCCGTACCCGACAGGGGGGTAATGAAAAACTGTTTTTT,CASSRTRQGGNEKLFF
TRBV24-1,.,TRBJ1-2,.,TGTGCCACCAGTGATTCAGGCAGTGTGTATGGCTACACCTTC,CATSDSGSVYGYTF
TRBV11-1,.,TRBJ2-7,.,TGTGCCAGCAGCTTTAAGGGGGGGACCTACGAGCAGTACTTC,CASSFKGGTYEQYF
TRBV28,TRBD2,TRBJ2-4,once,TGTGCCAGTGAAACCGGGACTAAAAAAAACATTCAGTACTTC,CASETGTKKNIQYF
TRBV18,TRBD1,TRBJ1-5,.,TGTGCCAGCTCAGAAGGGACAGGGTATAGCAATCAGCCCCAGCATTTT,CASSEGTGYSNQPQHF
TRBV30,.,TRBJ2-4,.,TGTGCCTGGAGGGGCGATGGAAACATTCAGTACTTC,CAWRGDGNIQYF
TRBV5-4,.,TRBJ2-3,.,TGTGCCAGCAGAGTGGGCCCCACAGATACGCAGTATTTT,CASRVGPTDTQYF
TRBV28,TRBD2,TRBJ2-7,.,TGTGCCAGCAGTTCCCGGGCTAGCGGGGCTCTCTACGAGCAGTACTTC,CASSSRASGALYEQYF
TRBV4-2,TRBD1,TRBJ1-3,.,TGTGCCAGCAGCCAAGATGGACAGGGAAATTACCGTCCCTCTGGAAACACCATATATTTT,CASSQDGQGNYRPSGNTIYF
TRBV27,TRBD2,TRBJ2-1,.,TGTGCCAGCAAAACGACTAGCGAGTACAATGAGCAGTTCTTC,CASKTTSEYNEQFF
TRBV6-5,.,TRBJ2-1,.,TGTGCCAGCAGTTACGACAGGCCCCCCTACAATGAGCAGTTCTTC,CASSYDRPPYNEQFF
TRBV6-5,.,TRBJ2-7,few,TGTGCCAGCACCCGAGGACGGGACTACGAGCAGTACTTC,CASTRGRDYEQYF
TRBV30,.,TRBJ1-2,.,TGTCTAGCGGGACTACCCCTAGTTGGCTACACCTTC,CLAGLPLVGYTF
TRBV11-3,.,TRBJ1-1,.,TGTGCCAGCAGCTTGACCAGGGGGAACACTGAAGCTTTCTTT,CASSLTRGNTEAFF
TRBV4-2,TRBD2,TRBJ2-5,.,TGTGCCAGCAGCCAAGGGTCCGGCGGGAGGGCGCTAGGGGAGACCCAGTACTTC,CASSQGSGGRALGETQYF
TRBV27,TRBD2,TRBJ2-1,few,TGTGCCAGCAGAATTAGCGGGACCTCCTACAATGAGCAGTTCTTC,CASRISGTSYNEQFF
TRBV28,TRBD1,TRBJ1-3,.,TGTGCCAGCAGTTACAGACAGGGGGAGTTCCGTAACACCATATATTTT,CASSYRQGEFRNTIYF
TRBV6-5,TRBD1,TRBJ1-5,.,TGTGCCAGCAGTCTCCGGACAGGCCCAAATCAGCCCCAGCATTTT,CASSLRTGPNQPQHF
TRBV7-2,TRBD1,TRBJ1-1,once,TGTGCCAGCAGTGGAGGGACAGGGAGGTGGAACACTGAAGCTTTCTTT,CASSGGTGRWNTEAFF
TRBV5-1,.,TRBJ1-1,.,TGCGCCAGCAGCTTGGTCAGGGGCTCTGAAGCTTTCTTT,CASSLVRGSEAFF
TRBV9,TRBD2,TRBJ2-7,.,TGTGCCAGCAGCGCCTCAAGCGGGGGGGCCTACGAGCAGTACTTC,CASSASSGGAYEQYF
TRBV3-1/TRBV3-2,TRBD1,TRBJ1-2,.,TGTGCCAGCAGCCCGCAACAGGGGAGAAGCTATGGCTACACCTTC,CASSPQQGRSYGYTF
TRBV28,.,TRBJ1-5,.,TGTGCCAGCAGCCGGCGGACAGCTACTAACAATCAGCCCCAGCATTTT,CASSRRTATNNQPQHF
TRBV6-4,TRBD2,TRBJ2-1,.,TGTGCCAGCGGGCCCACTAGCGGGAGACGGTACAATGAGCAGTTCTTC,CASGPTSGRRYNEQFF